The entry below describes one T cell receptor (beta chain). Its antigen is unknown. The data stem from a study of T cell responses to AZD1222 COVID-19 vaccine. V dropped 3 bases and J dropped 0 bases, with 14 bases sitting between them. CDR1 and CDR2 from the germline V gene are SGHVS and FQNEAQ. This CDR3 is built from 16 residues. Here immunoSEQ multiplex PCR was the method, and the copy in TCRdb shows in-frame clones only, minus some. This table has 110,000 or so clones, roughly 92% appearing once. General study results and limits: Reportedly, nearly half of unique spike TCRs recognized epitopes outside B.1.351/B.1.1.7 mutations. The peak T cell response came first, and repertoires were sampled only after it. Vaccine-associated CD4 TCRs spanned spike, dominant at 160-218 and 743-854.

This receptor was obtained from an adult in good health. The sequenced sample was peripheral blood, obtained on day 0 of AZD1222 vaccination. The genes are TRBV7-8 and TRBJ1-1, with TRBD1 as a possible D gene (6 bases). CDR3 in DNA: TGTGCCAGCAGCTTTTTGGGGGCGCGGATGAACACTGAAGCTTTCTTT. Translation: CASSFLGARMNTEAFF. The variable domain in full, with the rest retrieved from reference TRBV7-8 and TRBJ1-1, is GAGVSQSPRYKVAKRGQDVALRCDPISGHVSLFWYQQALGQGPEFLTYFQNEAQLDKSGLPSDRFFAERPEGSVSTLKIQRTQQEDSAVYLCASSFLGARMNTEAFFGQGTRLTVV.